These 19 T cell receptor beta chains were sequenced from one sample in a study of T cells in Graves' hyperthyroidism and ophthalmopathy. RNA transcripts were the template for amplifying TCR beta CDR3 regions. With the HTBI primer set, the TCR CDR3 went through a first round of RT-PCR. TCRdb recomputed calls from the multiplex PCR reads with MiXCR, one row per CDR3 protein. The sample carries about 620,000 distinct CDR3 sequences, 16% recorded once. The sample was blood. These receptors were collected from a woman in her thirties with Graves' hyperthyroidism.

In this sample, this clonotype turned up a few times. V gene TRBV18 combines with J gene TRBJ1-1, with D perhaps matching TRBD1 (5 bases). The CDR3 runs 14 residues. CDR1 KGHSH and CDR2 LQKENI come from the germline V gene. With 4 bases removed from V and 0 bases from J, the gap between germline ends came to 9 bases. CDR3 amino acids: CASSQGTVNTEAFF. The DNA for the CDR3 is TGTGCCAGCTCACAAGGGACGGTGAACACTGAAGCTTTCTTT. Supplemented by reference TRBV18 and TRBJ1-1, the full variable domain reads NAGVMQNPRHLVRRRGQEARLRCSPMKGHSHVYWYRQLPEEGLKFMVYLQKENIIDESGMPKERFSAEFPKEGPSILRIQQVVRGDSAAYFCASSQGTVNTEAFFGQGTRLTVV.

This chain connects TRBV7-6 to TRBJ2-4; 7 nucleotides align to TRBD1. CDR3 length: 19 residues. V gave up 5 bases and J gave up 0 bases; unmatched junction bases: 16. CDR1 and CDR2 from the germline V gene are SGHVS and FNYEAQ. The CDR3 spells CASSPQPLDRHQAKNIQYF. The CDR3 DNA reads TGTGCCAGCAGCCCACAACCACTGGACAGGCACCAAGCCAAAAACATTCAGTACTTC.

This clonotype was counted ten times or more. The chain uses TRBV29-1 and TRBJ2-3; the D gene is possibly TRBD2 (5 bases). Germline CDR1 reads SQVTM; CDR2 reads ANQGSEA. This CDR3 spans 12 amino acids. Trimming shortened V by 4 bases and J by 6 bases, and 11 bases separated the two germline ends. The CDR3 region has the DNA TGCAGCGTTGCTCTCGAGGGCGATACGCAGTATTTT. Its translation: CSVALEGDTQYF.

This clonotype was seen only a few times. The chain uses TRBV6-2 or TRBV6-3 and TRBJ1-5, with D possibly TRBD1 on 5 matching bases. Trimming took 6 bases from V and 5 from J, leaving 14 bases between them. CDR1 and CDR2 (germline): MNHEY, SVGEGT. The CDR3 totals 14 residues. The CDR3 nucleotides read TGTGCCAGCAGCCGGGGGTCCCGTGATCAGCCCCAGCATTTT. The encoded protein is CASSRGSRDQPQHF.

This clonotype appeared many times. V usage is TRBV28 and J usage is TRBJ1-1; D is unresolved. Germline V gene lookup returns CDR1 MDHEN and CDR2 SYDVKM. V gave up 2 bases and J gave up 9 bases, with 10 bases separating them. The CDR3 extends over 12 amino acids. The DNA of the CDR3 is TGTGCCAGCAGTTTAGGGTGGGCAAAAGCTTTCTTT. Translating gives CASSLGWAKAFF.

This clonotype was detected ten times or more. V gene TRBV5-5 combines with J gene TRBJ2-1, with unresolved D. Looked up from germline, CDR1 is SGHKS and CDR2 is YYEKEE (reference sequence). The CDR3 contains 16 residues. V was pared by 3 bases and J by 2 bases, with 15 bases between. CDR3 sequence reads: CASSSRLGRAYNEQFF. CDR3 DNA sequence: TGTGCCAGCAGCTCCCGTCTCGGACGGGCCTACAATGAGCAGTTCTTC.

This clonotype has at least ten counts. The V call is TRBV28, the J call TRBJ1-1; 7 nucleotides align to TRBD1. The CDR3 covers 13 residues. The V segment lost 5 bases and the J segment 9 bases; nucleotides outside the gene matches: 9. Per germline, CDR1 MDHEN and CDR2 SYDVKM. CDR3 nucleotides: TGTGCCAGCAGTCCAACAGGGGAGGCTAAAGCTTTCTTT. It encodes CASSPTGEAKAFF.

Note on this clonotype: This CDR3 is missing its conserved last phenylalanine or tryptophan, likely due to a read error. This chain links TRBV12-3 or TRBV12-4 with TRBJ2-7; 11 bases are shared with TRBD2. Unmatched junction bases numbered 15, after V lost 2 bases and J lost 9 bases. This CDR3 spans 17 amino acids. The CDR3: CASSLSMSGLAEIRQYI. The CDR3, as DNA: TGTGCCAGCAGTTTATCTATGTCGGGACTAGCGGAGATCCGGCAGTACATC.

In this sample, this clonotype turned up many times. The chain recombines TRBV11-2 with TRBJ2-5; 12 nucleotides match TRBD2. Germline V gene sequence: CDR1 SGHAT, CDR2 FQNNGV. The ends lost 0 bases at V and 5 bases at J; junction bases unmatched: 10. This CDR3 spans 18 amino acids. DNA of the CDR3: TGTGCCAGCAGCTTAGAGCGGGTACTAGCGGGGGGATGGGAGACCCAGTACTTC. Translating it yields CASSLERVLAGGWETQYF.

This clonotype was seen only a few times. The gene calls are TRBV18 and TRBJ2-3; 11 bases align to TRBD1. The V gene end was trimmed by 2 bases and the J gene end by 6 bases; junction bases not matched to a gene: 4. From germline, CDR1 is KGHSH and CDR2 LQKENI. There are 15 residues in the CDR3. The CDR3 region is CASSPYGQGADTQYF. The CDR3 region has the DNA TGTGCCAGCTCACCATATGGACAGGGGGCCGATACGCAGTATTTT.

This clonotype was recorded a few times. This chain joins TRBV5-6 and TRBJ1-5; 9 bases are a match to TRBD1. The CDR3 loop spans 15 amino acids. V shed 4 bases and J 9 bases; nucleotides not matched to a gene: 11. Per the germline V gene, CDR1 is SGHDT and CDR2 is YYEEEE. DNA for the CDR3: TGTGCCAGCAGCCTCGGGACAGGGCCCCTGAGGCCCCAGCATTTT. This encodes CASSLGTGPLRPQHF.

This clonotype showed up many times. The CDR3 region is CASSPAGSRYNEQFF. CDR3 coding DNA: TGTGCCAGCTCACCTGCCGGGAGCAGGTACAATGAGCAGTTCTTC. V gene TRBV18 combines with J gene TRBJ2-1; a weak D match, TRBD2 (6 bases). Trimming took 3 bases from V and 4 from J, leaving 13 bases between them. CDR1 is KGHSH and CDR2 is LQKENI in the germline V gene. The CDR3 is 15 amino acids.

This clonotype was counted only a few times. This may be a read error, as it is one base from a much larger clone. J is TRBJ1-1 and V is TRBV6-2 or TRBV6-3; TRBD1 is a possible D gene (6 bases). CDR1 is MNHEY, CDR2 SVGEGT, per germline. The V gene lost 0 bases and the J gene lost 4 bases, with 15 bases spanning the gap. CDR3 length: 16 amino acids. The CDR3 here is CASSYSRVDSSTEAFF. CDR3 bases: TGTGCCAGCAGTTACTCACGCGTGGACAGCAGCACTGAAGCTTTCTTT.

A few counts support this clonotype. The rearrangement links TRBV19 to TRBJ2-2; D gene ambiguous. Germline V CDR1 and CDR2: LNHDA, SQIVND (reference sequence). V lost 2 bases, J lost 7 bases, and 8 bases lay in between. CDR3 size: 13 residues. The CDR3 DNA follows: TGTGCCAGTAGTATACTCGCGAGCGGGGAGCTGTTTTTT. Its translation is CASSILASGELFF. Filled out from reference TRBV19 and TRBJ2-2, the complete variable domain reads DGGITQSPKYLFRKEGQNVTLSCEQNLNHDAMYWYRQDPGQGLRLIYYSQIVNDFQKGDIAEGYSVSREKKESFPLTVTSAQKNPTAFYLCASSILASGELFFGEGSRLTVL.

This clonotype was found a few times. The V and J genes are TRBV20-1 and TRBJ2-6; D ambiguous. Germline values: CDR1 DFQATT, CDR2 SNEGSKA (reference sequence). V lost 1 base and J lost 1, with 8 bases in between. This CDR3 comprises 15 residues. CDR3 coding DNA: TGCAGTGCTAGAGTTATTGGGTCTGGGGCCAACGTCCTGACTTTC. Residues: CSARVIGSGANVLTF.

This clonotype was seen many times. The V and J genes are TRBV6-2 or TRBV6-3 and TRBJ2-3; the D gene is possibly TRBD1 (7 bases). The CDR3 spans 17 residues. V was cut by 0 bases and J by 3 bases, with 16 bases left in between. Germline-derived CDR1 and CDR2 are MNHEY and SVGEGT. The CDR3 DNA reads TGTGCCAGCAGTTACTCGAGAGGCGGGACAGCAACAGATACGCAGTATTTT. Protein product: CASSYSRGGTATDTQYF.

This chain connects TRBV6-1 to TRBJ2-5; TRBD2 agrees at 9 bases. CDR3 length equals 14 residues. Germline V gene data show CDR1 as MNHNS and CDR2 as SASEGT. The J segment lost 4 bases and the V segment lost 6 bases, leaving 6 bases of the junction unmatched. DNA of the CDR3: TGTGCCAGCAGGGGTGTAGCGGGAGTAGAGACCCAGTACTTC. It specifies CASRGVAGVETQYF.

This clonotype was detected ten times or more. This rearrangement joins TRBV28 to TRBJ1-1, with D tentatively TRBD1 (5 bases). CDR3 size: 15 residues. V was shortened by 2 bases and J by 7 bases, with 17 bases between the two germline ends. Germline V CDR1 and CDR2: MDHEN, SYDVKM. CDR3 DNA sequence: TGTGCCAGCAGTTTACGCCAGGGTAGGGATGGTGAAGCTTTCTTT. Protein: CASSLRQGRDGEAFF.

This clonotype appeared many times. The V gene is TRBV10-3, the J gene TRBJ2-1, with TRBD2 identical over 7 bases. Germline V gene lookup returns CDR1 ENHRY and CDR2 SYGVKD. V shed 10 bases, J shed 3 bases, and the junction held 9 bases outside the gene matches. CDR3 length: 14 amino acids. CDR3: CATRTSGGYNEQFF. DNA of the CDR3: TGTGCCACAAGGACTAGTGGGGGCTACAATGAGCAGTTCTTC.